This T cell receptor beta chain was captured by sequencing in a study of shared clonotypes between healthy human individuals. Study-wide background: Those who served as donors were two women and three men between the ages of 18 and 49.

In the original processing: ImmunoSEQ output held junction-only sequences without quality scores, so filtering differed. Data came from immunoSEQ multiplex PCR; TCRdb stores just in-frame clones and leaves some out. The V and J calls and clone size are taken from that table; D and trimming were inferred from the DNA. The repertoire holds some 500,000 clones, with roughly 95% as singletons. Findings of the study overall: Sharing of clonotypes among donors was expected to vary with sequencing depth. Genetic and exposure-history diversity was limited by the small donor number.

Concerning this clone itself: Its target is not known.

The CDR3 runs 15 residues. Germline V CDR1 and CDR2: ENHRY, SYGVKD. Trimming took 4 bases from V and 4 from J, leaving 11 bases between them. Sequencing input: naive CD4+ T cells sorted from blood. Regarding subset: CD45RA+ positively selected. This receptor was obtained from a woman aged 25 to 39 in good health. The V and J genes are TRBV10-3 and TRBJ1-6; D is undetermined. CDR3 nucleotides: TGTGCCATCAGTGTCAACGACATTTATAATTCACCCCTCCACTTT. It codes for CAISVNDIYNSPLHF.